These 27 T cell receptor beta chains originate from one sample sequenced in a study of technical replicates of blood from four donors. The data were produced by immunoSEQ multiplex PCR, yet TCRdb's version contains in-frame clones alone and is incomplete. This table holds some 73,000 clones, 85% to 95% found once. Sequencing was carried out using PBMCs. Receptor source: a human donor in good health. Some clones in this sample may be carry-over from other donors' samples.

The chain links TRBV7-2 to TRBJ1-3; D remains unclear. Germline V CDR1 and CDR2: SGHTA, FQGNSA. The CDR3 sequence is 15 residues long. V dropped 5 bases and J dropped 0 bases, with 11 bases sitting between them. In DNA form, the CDR3 reads TGTGCCAGCAGCGTCAGCGAATACTCTGGAAACACCATATATTTT. Its protein product is CASSVSEYSGNTIYF.

V gene TRBV6-5 combines with J gene TRBJ1-2, with D perhaps TRBD1 (5 bases). The CDR3 spans 12 residues. V was cut by 7 bases and J by 2 bases, with 8 bases left in between. In germline, CDR1 is MNHEY, CDR2 SVGAGI. The CDR3 is CASKTENYGYTF. CDR3 DNA sequence: TGTGCCAGCAAGACAGAAAACTATGGCTACACCTTC.

The chain couples TRBV5-8 to TRBJ1-5; the match to TRBD1 covers 8 bases. The germline V gene encodes CDR1 SGHTS and CDR2 YDEGEE. The ends lost 1 base at V and 7 bases at J; junction bases unmatched: 16. The CDR3 loop spans 18 amino acids. The CDR3 is CASSLSGTGAVLGQPQHF. CDR3 coding DNA: TGTGCCAGCAGCTTGTCCGGGACAGGTGCCGTTTTAGGCCAGCCCCAGCATTTT.

The chain couples TRBV18 to TRBJ2-1, with D perhaps TRBD2 (5 bases). Germline V CDR1 and CDR2: KGHSH, LQKENI. This CDR3 is built from 18 residues. Trimming removed 0 bases at V and 7 bases at J, with 22 bases between. The CDR3 nucleotides are TGTGCCAGCTCACCACCTGGCGTCAGCTGGGCGGGCAGTAATGAGCAGTTCTTC. Its protein is CASSPPGVSWAGSNEQFF.

The rearrangement links TRBV5-4 to TRBJ1-6; D perhaps matches TRBD1 (6 bases). Germline CDR1 is SGHNT and CDR2 is YYREEE (reference sequence). The CDR3 spans 16 residues. V lost 1 base and J lost 9, with 17 bases in between. CDR3 bases: TGTGCCAGCAGCTTGCGAGGGGGTAGGGGGTTTTCACCCCTCCACTTT. This translates into CASSLRGGRGFSPLHF.

The chain employs TRBV19 and TRBJ2-7, with D possibly matching TRBD2 (6 bases). Trimming pared 4 bases from V and 7 bases from J, leaving 20 bases between. The CDR3 totals 15 residues. Per germline, CDR1 LNHDA and CDR2 SQIVND (reference sequence). The CDR3 sequence is CASSTPGLPGREQYF. CDR3 nucleotide sequence: TGTGCCAGTAGTACCCCCGGACTACCGGGTAGGGAGCAGTACTTC.

This sequence joins TRBV7-2 and TRBJ2-7, with D maybe TRBD1 (6 bases). Germline V gene data show CDR1 as SGHTA and CDR2 as FQGNSA. The CDR3 spans 13 residues. V was clipped by 1 base and J by 6 bases, with 10 bases between them. This chain's CDR3 is CASSLEQGVEQYF. Written as DNA, the CDR3 is TGTGCCAGCAGCTTAGAACAGGGTGTCGAGCAGTACTTC.

The J gene is TRBJ1-5, the V gene TRBV19; D remains ambiguous. The germline V and J ends were trimmed by 6 bases and 9 bases, with 12 bases remaining between them. There are 12 residues in the CDR3. The germline CDR1 and CDR2 sequences are LNHDA and SQIVND (reference sequence). DNA of the CDR3: TGTGCCAGTAGGCAGGCCTTGGGGCCCCAGCATTTT. Amino acids: CASRQALGPQHF.

The J gene is TRBJ2-1, the V gene TRBV5-4; TRBD1 matches 8 bases. V was pared by 1 base and J by 4 bases, with 4 bases of the junction left unmatched. Per the germline V gene, CDR1 is SGHNT and CDR2 is YYREEE (reference sequence). This CDR3 comprises 15 residues. Here the CDR3 DNA reads TGTGCCAGCAGCTTGTCGCAGGGGGCTTACAATGAGCAGTTCTTC. Amino acid sequence: CASSLSQGAYNEQFF.

In nucleotides, the CDR3 is TGTGCCAGCAGCTTGGACGGCACCGGGGAGCTGTTTTTT. Residues: CASSLDGTGELFF. The chain joins TRBV5-8 to TRBJ2-2; unclear D gene. Trimming stripped 0 bases from V and 4 bases from J, with 4 bases between. Germline V CDR1 and CDR2: SGHTS, YDEGEE. This CDR3 has 13 residues.

This chain joins TRBV2 and TRBJ1-5, with TRBD1 as a possible D gene (5 bases). The V end lost 5 bases, the J end lost 5 bases, and 10 bases lay between the germline ends. Per germline, CDR1 SNHLY and CDR2 FYNNEI. The CDR3 sequence is 13 residues long. The CDR3 loop reads CASSRGRDQPQHF. For the CDR3, the DNA is TGTGCCAGCAGTCGTGGCAGGGATCAGCCCCAGCATTTT.

A few counts support this clone. V is TRBV10-3 and J is TRBJ1-1; 7 nucleotides agree with TRBD1. Trimming at V came to 3 bases and at J to 4 bases, leaving 5 bases not matched to a gene. This CDR3 spans 14 amino acids. The germline V gene has CDR1 ENHRY and CDR2 SYGVKD. CDR3 DNA sequence: TGTGCCATCAGTGAAGGGCAGGGGGGCACTGAAGCTTTCTTT. Its translation: CAISEGQGGTEAFF.

The chain combines TRBV7-2 with TRBJ2-7; the match to TRBD2 covers 10 bases. The germline CDR1 and CDR2 sequences are SGHTA and FQGNSA. The CDR3 runs 14 residues. With 6 bases clipped from V and 5 bases from J, the junction kept 7 bases outside the gene matches. The CDR3 sequence: CASSSSGRAHEQYF. In DNA, the CDR3 is TGTGCCAGCAGTTCCAGCGGGAGGGCCCACGAGCAGTACTTC.

V usage is TRBV5-1 and J usage is TRBJ1-3; D not resolved. CDR3 length: 15 residues. The germline V gene has CDR1 SGHRS and CDR2 YFSETQ. With 2 bases removed from V and 0 bases from J, the gap between germline ends came to 9 bases. The CDR3 reads CASSLTVSSGNTIYF. The CDR3 DNA reads TGCGCCAGCAGCTTAACAGTCAGCTCTGGAAACACCATATATTTT.

The chain carries TRBV5-6 and TRBJ2-3, with D possibly matching TRBD1 (5 bases). The germline CDR1 and CDR2 sequences are SGHDT and YYEEEE. The V gene lost 0 bases and the J gene lost 2 bases, with 7 bases spanning the gap. The CDR3 loop spans 14 amino acids. The CDR3 region has the DNA TGTGCCAGCAGCTTGGCAGGGTTCACAGATACGCAGTATTTT. This sequence encodes CASSLAGFTDTQYF.

This clone was detected a few times. This sequence joins TRBV29-1 and TRBJ1-2; D possibly corresponds to TRBD1 (6 bases). Germline V gene data show CDR1 as SQVTM and CDR2 as ANQGSEA. Trimming took 5 bases from V and 3 from J, leaving 16 bases between them. This CDR3 spans 14 amino acids. CDR3 in DNA: TGCAGCGTTAATCAGGGGTCAGGGGACTATGGCTACACCTTC. Encoded protein: CSVNQGSGDYGYTF.

This chain connects TRBV4-3 to TRBJ1-4; D not resolved. The length of the CDR3 is 14 residues. Germline V gene data show CDR1 as LGHNA and CDR2 as YSLEER. The V and J ends lost 4 bases and 8 bases respectively, with 14 bases between them. The CDR3 region has the DNA TGCGCCAGCAGCCCTTATACATCTTACGAAAAACTGTTTTTT. It yields the protein CASSPYTSYEKLFF.

DNA for the CDR3: TGTGCCAGTAGTATAGGAACAGGGGCCCCCACTGAAGCTTTCTTT. This encodes CASSIGTGAPTEAFF. This rearrangement joins TRBV19 to TRBJ1-1, with 7 bases fitting TRBD1. The ends lost 1 base at V and 4 bases at J; junction bases unmatched: 6. CDR1 and CDR2 from the germline V gene are LNHDA and SQIVND (reference sequence). This CDR3 has 15 residues.

This clone came up a few times. The rearrangement joins TRBV4-2 to TRBJ2-7, with 15 bases aligning to TRBD2. After removal of 4 bases from V and 5 bases from J, the junction contained 6 bases not matched to a gene. CDR1 and CDR2 (germline): LGHNA, YNFKEQ. The CDR3 runs 16 residues. The CDR3 nucleotides are TGTGCCAGCAGCCCCGGACTAGCGGGAGGGGTAGACGAGCAGTACTTC. It encodes CASSPGLAGGVDEQYF.

This sequence joins TRBV9 and TRBJ2-7; unclear D gene. Germline CDR1 is SGDLS and CDR2 is YYNGEE. Deletions cut 0 bases from V and 3 bases from J, with 7 bases between. This CDR3 has 13 residues. CDR3 nucleotide sequence: TGTGCCAGCAGCGTAGCACAGAACTACGAGCAGTACTTC. Residues: CASSVAQNYEQYF.

The chain uses TRBV7-9 and TRBJ2-1; 14 bases fit TRBD2. J lost 6 bases, V lost 5 bases, and 6 bases had no gene match. Germline CDR1 SEHNR, CDR2 FQNEAQ (reference sequence). This CDR3 comprises 16 residues. The CDR3 reads CASSPRTSGGLNEQFF. The CDR3 region has the DNA TGTGCCAGCAGCCCTAGGACTAGCGGGGGGCTCAATGAGCAGTTCTTC.

This clone has only one observation. The chain combines TRBV6-5 with TRBJ2-1, with TRBD1 matching over 9 bases. The ends lost 5 bases at V and 10 bases at J; junction bases unmatched: 6. This CDR3 comprises 13 residues. Per germline, CDR1 MNHEY and CDR2 SVGAGI. CDR3 DNA: TGTGCCAGCAGTCCCGGGACAGGGCGCGAGCAGTTCTTC. It specifies CASSPGTGREQFF.

The gene calls are TRBV7-3 and TRBJ2-3; D is possibly TRBD2 (7 bases). Trimming left V 0 bases short and J 4 bases short, with 17 bases between. The CDR3 totals 17 residues. Germline assignment: CDR1 SGHTA and CDR2 FQGTGA. In DNA, the CDR3 is TGTGCCAGCAGCTTAACTGGGTGGGGGGGCCCCGCAGATACGCAGTATTTT. Translation gives CASSLTGWGGPADTQYF. The whole variable domain, remainder taken from reference TRBV7-3 and TRBJ2-3, is GAGVSQTPSNKVTEKGKYVELRCDPISGHTALYWYRQSLGQGPEFLIYFQGTGAADDSGLPNDRFFAVRPEGSVSTLKIQRTERGDSAVYLCASSLTGWGGPADTQYFGPGTRLTVL.

The rearrangement uses TRBV29-1 and TRBJ2-1; 10 bases map to TRBD2. The germline V gene encodes CDR1 SQVTM and CDR2 ANQGSEA. The CDR3 contains 17 residues. V shed 2 bases and J 0 bases; nucleotides not matched to a gene: 7. DNA of the CDR3: TGCAGCGTTGAATGGGGTAGCGGGGGGTCCTCCTACAATGAGCAGTTCTTC. It encodes CSVEWGSGGSSYNEQFF.

The chain combines TRBV18 with TRBJ1-4; D gene uncertain. The V end was cut by 0 bases, the J end by 1 base, with 6 bases between. This CDR3 has 15 amino acids. CDR1 is KGHSH and CDR2 is LQKENI in the germline V gene. The CDR3 protein is CASSPPGGTNEKLFF. CDR3 nucleotide sequence: TGTGCCAGCTCACCACCGGGAGGAACTAATGAAAAACTGTTTTTT.

The chain links TRBV5-1 to TRBJ2-6; weak D call: TRBD2 (7 bases). CDR3 length: 15 residues. Germline CDR1 is SGHRS and CDR2 is YFSETQ. CDR3 sequence reads: CASGGGFSGANVLTF. For the CDR3, the DNA is TGCGCTTCGGGCGGGGGCTTCTCTGGGGCCAACGTCCTGACTTTC.

V usage is TRBV7-9 and J usage is TRBJ2-1; 9 nucleotides agree with TRBD2. The CDR3 is 15 amino acids. J was trimmed by 3 bases and V by 5 bases; bases with no gene match: 5. Per germline, CDR1 SEHNR and CDR2 FQNEAQ (reference sequence). The CDR3 loop is CASSALAGLYNEQFF. As DNA, the CDR3 is TGTGCCAGCAGCGCTCTAGCGGGACTCTACAATGAGCAGTTCTTC.